The 15 T cell receptor beta chains in this list originate from one sample, sequenced in a study of cytomegalovirus exposure and HLA in healthy donors. The PCR contained 60 Vbeta and 13 Jbeta primers. The table came from immunoSEQ multiplex PCR; TCRdb's copy has only in-frame clones and leaves some out. The sample has roughly 100,000 clones; roughly 76% are singletons. The sequenced sample consisted of PBMCs. These receptors were obtained from a man aged 35 to 55 in good health and CMV-seronegative.

This CDR3 is CASGLVTSKNTEAFF. The CDR3 DNA follows: TGTGCTAGTGGTTTGGTAACGAGCAAGAACACTGAAGCTTTCTTT. V and J are TRBV12-5 and TRBJ1-1; D is uncertain. Trimming stripped 0 bases from V and 1 base from J, with 9 bases between. The CDR3 is 15 amino acids. The germline gives CDR1 LGHNT, CDR2 FRNRAP.

V and J are TRBV14 and TRBJ1-4; 7 bases are shared with TRBD1. V trimming: 2 bases; J trimming: 8 bases; junction bases outside the gene matches: 8. The CDR3 length is 15 residues. Per the germline V gene, CDR1 is SGHDN and CDR2 is FVKESK. The DNA of the CDR3 is TGTGCCAGCAGCCAACTCACAGGGGTCGGAGAAAAACTGTTTTTT. Its protein is CASSQLTGVGEKLFF.

This clone was counted once. The V gene is TRBV30, the J gene TRBJ1-2; D gene ambiguous. The CDR3 is 16 amino acids. Germline V gene sequence: CDR1 GTSNPN, CDR2 SVGIG (reference sequence). The germline V and J ends were trimmed by 3 bases and 2 bases, with 19 bases remaining between them. CDR3 DNA sequence: TGTGCCTGGAGAACCGTTAGAGCCTCTTCAAACTATGGCTACACCTTC. This gives the protein CAWRTVRASSNYGYTF. The complete variable domain, with remaining parts taken from reference TRBV30 and TRBJ1-2, reads SQTIHQWPATLVQPVGSPLSLECTVEGTSNPNLYWYRQAAGRGLQLLFYSVGIGQISSEVPQNLSASRPQDRQFILSSKKLLLSDSGFYLCAWRTVRASSNYGYTFGSGTRLTVV.

This chain joins TRBV30 and TRBJ1-2; no firm D call. Per germline, CDR1 GTSNPN and CDR2 SVGIG (reference sequence). CDR3 length equals 17 residues. Deletions cut 2 bases from V and 4 bases from J, with 23 bases between. The CDR3 region has the DNA TGTGCCTGGAGTCTCCAGGCCCGAAGCGGGTCGATCTATGGCTACACCTTC. It codes for CAWSLQARSGSIYGYTF.

The rearrangement uses TRBV18 and TRBJ2-1; 7 nucleotides match TRBD1. The CDR3 is 16 amino acids. Germline CDR1 is KGHSH and CDR2 is LQKENI. Trimming at V came to 3 bases and at J to 0 bases, leaving 5 bases not matched to a gene. CDR3 region: CASSPTDRSSYNEQFF. The DNA for the CDR3 is TGTGCCAGCTCACCTACGGACAGGAGCTCCTACAATGAGCAGTTCTTC.

The count of this clone is one. The J gene is TRBJ2-3, the V gene TRBV7-3; no reliable D call. CDR3 length: 13 amino acids. Germline V gene lookup returns CDR1 SGHTA and CDR2 FQGTGA. V dropped 2 bases and J dropped 1 base, with 4 bases sitting between them. The CDR3 nucleotides are TGTGCCAGCAGCTTACAGGGCACAGATACGCAGTATTTT. Amino acid sequence: CASSLQGTDTQYF. Full variable domain (remainder filled in from reference TRBV7-3 and TRBJ2-3): GAGVSQTPSNKVTEKGKYVELRCDPISGHTALYWYRQSLGQGPEFLIYFQGTGAADDSGLPNDRFFAVRPEGSVSTLKIQRTERGDSAVYLCASSLQGTDTQYFGPGTRLTVL.

The J gene is TRBJ2-2, the V gene TRBV14, with no clear D. Trimming stripped 0 bases from V and 1 base from J, with 9 bases between. Germline V gene data show CDR1 as SGHDN and CDR2 as FVKESK. The CDR3 is made up of 16 amino acids. The CDR3 DNA reads TGTGCCAGCAGCCAAGATCTACCGGGGAACACCGGGGAGCTGTTTTTT. Its translation is CASSQDLPGNTGELFF.

The rearrangement links TRBV6-1 to TRBJ2-5; 12 bases agree with TRBD1. CDR3 length equals 19 residues. The germline gives CDR1 MNHNS, CDR2 SASEGT. V lost 2 bases and J lost 7; bases outside the gene matches: 17. CDR3 residues: CASSERRSGTGGTPGTQYF. CDR3 DNA sequence: TGTGCCAGCAGTGAAAGGCGCTCCGGGACAGGGGGCACCCCTGGGACCCAGTACTTC.

The rearrangement joins TRBV18 to TRBJ2-3; 7 nucleotides match TRBD2. The germline V gene has CDR1 KGHSH and CDR2 LQKENI. The CDR3 totals 17 residues. Trimming at V came to 2 bases and at J to 7 bases, leaving 15 bases not matched to a gene. Here the CDR3 reads CASSPRSTGGPENTQYF. DNA of the CDR3: TGTGCCAGCTCACCAAGGTCGACGGGAGGCCCCGAGAATACGCAGTATTTT.

The chain recombines TRBV6-5 with TRBJ1-1; D is possibly TRBD1 (6 bases). CDR1 is MNHEY, CDR2 SVGAGI, per germline. This CDR3 is 14 amino acids long. The V end lost 6 bases, the J end lost 0 bases, and 11 bases lay between the germline ends. The CDR3 sequence is CASSPGTMNTEAFF. The CDR3 nucleotides read TGTGCCAGCAGCCCCGGGACAATGAACACTGAAGCTTTCTTT.

The chain combines TRBV18 with TRBJ2-5, with TRBD1 identical over 8 bases. This CDR3 is 14 amino acids long. The ends lost 3 bases at V and 5 bases at J; junction bases unmatched: 5. The germline CDR1 and CDR2 sequences are KGHSH and LQKENI. The CDR3 coding sequence is TGTGCCAGCTCACCCCGGACAGGGTTTGAGACCCAGTACTTC. This translates into CASSPRTGFETQYF.

The chain couples TRBV7-9 to TRBJ1-1; D is unresolved. This CDR3 comprises 14 residues. V dropped 5 bases and J dropped 1 base, with 11 bases sitting between them. In germline, CDR1 is SEHNR, CDR2 FQNEAQ (reference sequence). The CDR3, as DNA: TGTGCCAGCAGCCATTGGGCAGCGAACACTGAAGCTTTCTTT. Translated, it gives CASSHWAANTEAFF.

In this sample, this clone turned up a few times. The genes are TRBV27 and TRBJ1-2, with D hard to call. Germline CDR1 MNHEY, CDR2 SMNVEV (reference sequence). The CDR3 totals 14 residues. Trimming removed 2 bases from V and 6 bases from J, with 13 bases in between. For the CDR3, the DNA is TGTGCCAGCAGTTTACACAGTGCCTACAATGGCTACACCTTC. Translated, it gives CASSLHSAYNGYTF.

The J gene is TRBJ2-6, the V gene TRBV2; 7 nucleotides line up with TRBD1. Losses at the gene ends were 6 bases for V and 0 bases for J; bases not matched to a gene: 14. This CDR3 comprises 19 residues. CDR1 SNHLY and CDR2 FYNNEI come from the germline V gene. The CDR3 here is CASRGQTSFSPSGANVLTF. The CDR3 DNA reads as TGTGCCAGCAGGGGACAGACGTCCTTTTCTCCCTCTGGGGCCAACGTCCTGACTTTC.

The chain is built from TRBV15 and TRBJ2-5; a weak D match, TRBD2 (5 bases). The last part of the DNA fits TRBJ2-7 better; the J call may be wrong. The germline gives CDR1 LNHNV, CDR2 YYDKDF (reference sequence). The CDR3 contains 14 residues. CDR3 loop: CATSRVRDSYEQYF. The CDR3 nucleotides read TGTGCCACCAGCAGAGTTCGGGACTCCTACGAGCAGTACTTC.